Sequencing of this T cell receptor (beta chain) was carried out in a study of human T cells and chemical hapten exposure. Study-level results: TCRs exceeding a frequency of 1 in 1000 stayed unchanged under DPC sensitization. Donor immune responses may differ from healthy people's, since all donors had alopecia.

TCRdb re-called the RACE reads with MiXCR, one entry per CDR3 protein. The sample records fewer than 500,000 distinct CDR3 sequences, roughly 5% being singletons. The CDR3 extends over 13 amino acids. The germline V gene encodes CDR1 MNHEY and CDR2 SMNVEV (reference sequence). With V trimmed by 10 bases and J by 0 bases, 4 bases remained unmatched. The sample holds many counts of this clonotype. Its antigen is unidentified. Regarding time point: patch test 1, 2 weeks after DPC sensitization. The treatment denotes: therapeutic diphenylcyclopropenone sensitization with weekly scalp DPC. Sequences were derived from whole blood, sampled in connection with sensitization to the hapten diphenylcyclopropenone (DPC). This receptor was taken from a woman in her 50s with alopecia areata. Some clones in this sample may be carry-over from other donors' samples. This rearrangement joins TRBV27 to TRBJ1-1, with TRBD1 matching over 8 bases. The CDR3 DNA reads TGTGCCACCAAACAGGGGGTGAACACTGAAGCTTTCTTT. Amino acids: CATKQGVNTEAFF.